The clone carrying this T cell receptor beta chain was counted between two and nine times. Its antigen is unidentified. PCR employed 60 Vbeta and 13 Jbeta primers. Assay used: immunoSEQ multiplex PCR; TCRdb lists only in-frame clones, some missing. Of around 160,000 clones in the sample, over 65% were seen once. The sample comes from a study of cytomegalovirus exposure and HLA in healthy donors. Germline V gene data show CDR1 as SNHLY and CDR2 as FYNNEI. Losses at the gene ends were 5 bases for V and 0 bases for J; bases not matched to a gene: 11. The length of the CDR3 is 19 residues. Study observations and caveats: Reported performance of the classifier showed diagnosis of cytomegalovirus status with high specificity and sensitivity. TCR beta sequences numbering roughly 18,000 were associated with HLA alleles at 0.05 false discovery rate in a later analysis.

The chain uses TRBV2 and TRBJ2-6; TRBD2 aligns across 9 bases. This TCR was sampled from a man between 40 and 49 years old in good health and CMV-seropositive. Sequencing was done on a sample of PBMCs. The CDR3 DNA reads TGTGCCAGCAGTTTTCGAGGGAATAGCGGGAGCTCTGGGGCCAACGTCCTGACTTTC. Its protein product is CASSFRGNSGSSGANVLTF. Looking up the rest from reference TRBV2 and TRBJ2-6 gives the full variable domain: EPEVTQTPSHQVTQMGQEVILRCVPISNHLYFYWYRQILGQKVEFLVSFYNNEISEKSEIFDDQFSVERPDGSNFTLKIRSTKLEDSAMYFCASSFRGNSGSSGANVLTFGAGSRLTVL.